Many counts were recorded for the clone carrying this T cell receptor (beta chain). Its specificity is not known. The V gene's germline CDR1 is LNHNV and CDR2 YYDKDF (reference sequence). The CDR3 loop spans 16 amino acids. The ends lost 3 bases at V and 1 base at J; junction bases unmatched: 3. The record originates from a study of spatial heterogeneity in lung cancer. Background on the study: Sequences of the beta chain were consistently detected in greater numbers than alpha-chain sequences.

Study outcomes and limitations: Expanded tumor TCRs that were ubiquitous appeared in blood more at resection than follow-up.

Time point described: sample taken at primary tumor resection. Tumor, nontumor lung or frozen PBMC supplied whole RNA that was sequenced unsorted. Patients with untreated early-stage non-small cell lung cancer, numbering around 72, were the donors. A distinct unique molecular identifier was carried by each TCR cDNA molecule. TCRdb re-called the 5' RACE reads with MiXCR, one entry per CDR3 protein. Altogether around 48,000 distinct CDR3 sequences are present, roughly 5.2% being singletons, with the ten largest covering around 10%. The rearrangement joins TRBV15 to TRBJ2-3, with 11 bases that match TRBD1. This clonotype was sampled from a male donor with early-stage non-small cell lung cancer. The specimen was PBMCs, collected at surgery. CDR3 DNA sequence: TGTGCCACCAGCAGGGACAGGGGGCGCGGCACAGATACGCAGTATTTT. Protein product: CATSRDRGRGTDTQYF.